These 30 T cell receptor beta chains share one sample of origin, sequenced in a study of blood T cells in healthy people across ages. It was with a sample-barcoded 5' primer and a J-beta primer mix that a second PCR of about 6 to 11 cycles was run. TCRdb itself ran the 5' RACE reads through MiXCR, one entry per CDR3 protein. Of about 810,000 distinct CDR3 sequences listed, about 37% are singletons. Sequencing was performed on blood. These receptors came from a man between 18 and 29 years old in good health.

This clonotype has a count of ten or more. The genes are TRBV5-1 and TRBJ2-3; 9 bases map to TRBD2. There are 16 residues in the CDR3. CDR1 is SGHRS, CDR2 YFSETQ, per germline. The V and J ends lost 1 base and 0 bases, in that order; junction bases with no gene match: 3. CDR3 sequence reads: CASSLSSGGSTDTQYF. The CDR3 DNA follows: TGCGCCAGCAGCTTGAGTAGCGGGGGTAGCACAGATACGCAGTATTTT.

This clonotype showed up just once. A read error is possible here, since a much larger clone lies one base away. The chain employs TRBV5-6 and TRBJ2-7, with D perhaps matching TRBD1 (5 bases). Deletions cut 5 bases from V and 7 bases from J, with 16 bases between. The CDR3 is 13 amino acids. Germline CDR1 and CDR2: SGHDT and YYEEEE. In DNA form, the CDR3 reads TGTGCCAGCAGACAGACAGTAAGAAGTGAGCAGTACTTC. It encodes CASRQTVRSEQYF.

The CDR3: CASTAGAGEVETQYF. CDR3 nucleotides: TGTGCCAGCACCGCCGGGGCAGGGGAAGTTGAGACCCAGTACTTC. The rearrangement joins TRBV25-1 to TRBJ2-5; perhaps TRBD1 as D (6 bases). V was cut by 7 bases and J by 5 bases, with 20 bases left in between. This CDR3 is built from 15 residues. CDR1 and CDR2 (germline): MGHDK, SYGVNS.

The chain has TRBV20-1 and TRBJ2-7, with D possibly TRBD1 on 6 matching bases. CDR3 length: 13 amino acids. CDR1 DFQATT and CDR2 SNEGSKA come from the germline V gene (reference sequence). With 5 bases removed from V and 2 bases from J, the gap between germline ends came to 13 bases. The CDR3 reads CSAGGQGPYEQYF. Here the CDR3 DNA reads TGCAGTGCTGGGGGACAAGGACCCTACGAGCAGTACTTC.

The chain uses TRBV2 and TRBJ1-1; D possibly corresponds to TRBD1 (5 bases). The ends were cut back, 4 bases at V and 9 bases at J, with 15 bases in the middle. There are 13 residues in the CDR3. Germline V CDR1 and CDR2: SNHLY, FYNNEI. The CDR3 loop reads CASSGPDRTKAFF. The CDR3 DNA is TGTGCCAGCAGTGGGCCCGACAGAACTAAAGCTTTCTTT. The whole variable domain, remainder taken from reference TRBV2 and TRBJ1-1, is EPEVTQTPSHQVTQMGQEVILRCVPISNHLYFYWYRQILGQKVEFLVSFYNNEISEKSEIFDDQFSVERPDGSNFTLKIRSTKLEDSAMYFCASSGPDRTKAFFGQGTRLTVV.

This clonotype was detected ten times or more. The gene calls are TRBV10-3 and TRBJ2-1; 11 bases match TRBD1. This CDR3 has 15 amino acids. CDR1 and CDR2 from the germline V gene are ENHRY and SYGVKD. Trimming cost V 3 bases and J 7 bases; bases outside gene matches: 5. CDR3: CAISETGTGGNEQFF. CDR3 nucleotides: TGTGCCATCAGTGAAACCGGGACAGGGGGTAATGAGCAGTTCTTC.

This clonotype has just a few counts. The J gene is TRBJ1-1, the V gene TRBV20-1; D unclear. From germline, CDR1 is DFQATT and CDR2 SNEGSKA (reference sequence). This CDR3 spans 12 amino acids. V was pared by 3 bases and J by 5 bases, with 10 bases between. CDR3 bases: TGCAGTGCTAGTAAAAGTCGGACTGAAGCTTTCTTT. The encoded protein is CSASKSRTEAFF.

This clonotype occurred many times. The CDR3 nucleotides are TGCGCCAGCAGCCCCACCGGGACAGCCCTTACCTACAATGAGCAGTTCTTC. Protein product: CASSPTGTALTYNEQFF. This chain joins TRBV5-1 and TRBJ2-1; 7 bases align to TRBD1. V shed 4 bases, J shed 2 bases, and the junction held 12 bases outside the gene matches. This CDR3 is built from 17 residues. Per germline, CDR1 SGHRS and CDR2 YFSETQ.

The chain employs TRBV7-2 and TRBJ2-1; a possible D gene is TRBD1 (5 bases). CDR3 length: 14 amino acids. The ends were cut back, 5 bases at V and 9 bases at J, with 17 bases in the middle. Germline V gene sequence: CDR1 SGHTA, CDR2 FQGNSA. CDR3: CASSPPKQASEQFF. In nucleotides, the CDR3 is TGTGCCAGCAGCCCGCCCAAACAGGCTAGTGAGCAGTTCTTC.

V is TRBV12-3 or TRBV12-4 and J is TRBJ1-1; tentative D call: TRBD1 (5 bases). Trimming cost V 5 bases and J 0 bases, with 10 bases left between them. This CDR3 region has 14 residues. The CDR3 is CASSRQTMNTEAFF. CDR3 sequence (DNA): TGTGCCAGCAGTAGACAGACCATGAACACTGAAGCTTTCTTT.

The genes are TRBV14 and TRBJ2-1; a possible D gene is TRBD2 (5 bases). Germline CDR1 is SGHDN and CDR2 is FVKESK. This CDR3 is built from 13 residues. V lost 1 base, J lost 4 bases, and 5 bases lay in between. The CDR3 bases are TGTGCCAGCAGCCAAGCGGGGTACAATGAGCAGTTCTTC. This codes for CASSQAGYNEQFF.

The table lists this clonotype with a few counts. The rearrangement joins TRBV29-1 to TRBJ2-1; D not resolved. This CDR3 region has 14 residues. Germline V gives CDR1 SQVTM, CDR2 ANQGSEA. V lost 7 bases and J 1 base, leaving 14 bases between the germline ends. CDR3 DNA sequence: TGCAGCGGCCTAGGCAGGCCTTCCTACAATGAGCAGTTCTTC. Its protein product is CSGLGRPSYNEQFF.

This chain uses TRBV29-1 with TRBJ2-1, with D possibly TRBD2 on 6 matching bases. The CDR3 is 15 amino acids. CDR1 and CDR2 (germline): SQVTM, ANQGSEA. V lost 7 bases and J 4 bases, leaving 20 bases between the germline ends. CDR3: CSATHRERPYNEQFF. As DNA, the CDR3 is TGCAGCGCTACCCATCGGGAGAGACCTTACAATGAGCAGTTCTTC.

This clonotype has just a few counts. The V call is TRBV12-3 or TRBV12-4, the J call TRBJ1-1, with unresolved D. The CDR3 sequence is 16 residues long. V was shortened by 5 bases and J by 0 bases, with 16 bases between the two germline ends. The DNA for the CDR3 is TGTGCCAGCAGTCCTTCGACACGAACGATGAACACTGAAGCTTTCTTT. As protein: CASSPSTRTMNTEAFF.

In the case of this clonotype: Relative to the germline gene, one junction end is altered; a read error may explain this. This rearrangement joins TRBV20-1 to TRBJ1-2; 9 bases align to TRBD1. The germline gives CDR1 DFQATT, CDR2 SNEGSKA (reference sequence). The CDR3 totals 16 residues. CDR3 coding DNA: TGCAGTGCTTCCCAAGAAACAGGGGGCGCGATCTATGGCTGCACCTTC. This sequence encodes CSASQETGGAIYGCTF.

This clonotype has more than one count but fewer than ten. V gene TRBV20-1 combines with J gene TRBJ2-5; unclear D gene. Germline assignment: CDR1 DFQATT and CDR2 SNEGSKA (reference sequence). V was pared by 5 bases and J by 3 bases, with 10 bases between. The CDR3 loop spans 12 amino acids. CDR3 in DNA: TGCAGTGCTGATGACGGAGAAGAGACCCAGTACTTC. This encodes CSADDGEETQYF.

This clonotype has at least ten counts. The gene calls are TRBV6-6 and TRBJ2-3; TRBD2 is a possible D gene (5 bases). Trimming took 10 bases from V and 8 from J, leaving 19 bases between them. The CDR3 totals 13 residues. Germline CDR1 reads MNHNY; CDR2 reads SVGAGI (reference sequence). The CDR3 bases are TGTGCCACCACGACGGGATCCACCCCTACGCAGTATTTT. Its translation: CATTTGSTPTQYF.

This clonotype occurred once. V and J are TRBV7-2 and TRBJ2-1; 10 nucleotides line up with TRBD1. Germline V lookup: CDR1 SGHTA, CDR2 FQGNSA. This CDR3 region has 14 residues. The V and J ends lost 5 bases and 8 bases, in that order; junction bases with no gene match: 6. In DNA form, the CDR3 reads TGTGCCAGCAGCCCACTGGACAGGGGGTATGAGCAGTTCTTC. This translates into CASSPLDRGYEQFF.

This clonotype has only one observation. This chain links TRBV7-2 with TRBJ1-1; no clear D gene. CDR3 length: 14 amino acids. Trimming removed 2 bases from V and 10 bases from J, with 17 bases in between. CDR1 SGHTA and CDR2 FQGNSA come from the germline V gene. The CDR3 sequence is CASSLNFGLLGAFF. The CDR3 nucleotides are TGTGCCAGCAGCTTAAATTTTGGGTTATTAGGAGCTTTCTTT. The entire variable domain, with the rest obtained from reference TRBV7-2 and TRBJ1-1, is as follows: GAGVSQSPSNKVTEKGKDVELRCDPISGHTALYWYRQSLGQGLEFLIYFQGNSAPDKSGLPSDRFSAERTGGSVSTLTIQRTQQEDSAVYLCASSLNFGLLGAFFGQGTRLTVV.

V gene TRBV12-3 or TRBV12-4 combines with J gene TRBJ2-7, with a weak D call TRBD2 (6 bases). Gene TRBJ2-4 matches the end of the DNA better, so the J call may be wrong. The CDR3 spans 13 residues. The CDR3 spells CASSFGGWDIQYF. CDR3 sequence (DNA): TGTGCCAGCAGTTTCGGGGGATGGGACATTCAGTACTTC.

This clonotype turned up a few times. This chain links TRBV4-1 with TRBJ1-1; D perhaps matches TRBD1 (5 bases). Trimming pared 0 bases from V and 5 bases from J, leaving 10 bases between. The CDR3 has 14 amino acids. Germline-derived CDR1 and CDR2 are MGHRA and YSYEKL. CDR3 residues: CASSQDLGETEAFF. In nucleotides, the CDR3 is TGCGCCAGCAGCCAAGATCTGGGGGAAACTGAAGCTTTCTTT.

This clonotype was counted once. This chain uses TRBV29-1 with TRBJ2-7; D uncertain. The CDR3 extends over 14 amino acids. The V gene's germline CDR1 is SQVTM and CDR2 ANQGSEA. V lost 5 bases and J lost 4, with 18 bases in between. CDR3: CSVSADRSQYEQYF. In DNA, the CDR3 is TGCAGCGTTTCGGCCGATCGGTCTCAGTACGAGCAGTACTTC.

V gene TRBV12-3 or TRBV12-4 combines with J gene TRBJ1-5, with 9 bases fitting TRBD1. V trimming: 5 bases; J trimming: 2 bases; junction bases outside the gene matches: 10. This CDR3 region has 17 residues. The CDR3 nucleotides read TGTGCCAGCAGTAAACAGGGGGCTAGGTTAGGCAATCAGCCCCAGCATTTT. It encodes CASSKQGARLGNQPQHF.

The sample holds one count of this clonotype. The chain recombines TRBV5-1 with TRBJ1-1; tentatively, D is TRBD1 (6 bases). Germline assignment: CDR1 SGHRS and CDR2 YFSETQ. V shed 1 base and J shed 4 bases, with 14 bases lying between them. This CDR3 contains 15 residues. The CDR3 loop reads CASSLRGAPGTEAFF. In DNA form, the CDR3 reads TGCGCCAGCAGCTTGCGGGGGGCGCCGGGCACTGAAGCTTTCTTT. Full variable domain (remainder filled in from reference TRBV5-1 and TRBJ1-1): KAGVTQTPRYLIKTRGQQVTLSCSPISGHRSVSWYQQTPGQGLQFLFEYFSETQRNKGNFPGRFSGRQFSNSRSEMNVSTLELGDSALYLCASSLRGAPGTEAFFGQGTRLTVV.

This clonotype was observed a handful of times. This chain uses TRBV15 with TRBJ1-6; tentatively, D is TRBD1 (5 bases). This CDR3 is 15 amino acids long. Germline V gene sequence: CDR1 LNHNV, CDR2 YYDKDF (reference sequence). V was clipped by 1 base and J by 10 bases, with 14 bases between them. CDR3 bases: TGTGCCACCAGCAGAGCCGGGTCGGGGGACTCACCCCTCCACTTT. Its translation: CATSRAGSGDSPLHF.

Details on this clonotype: A much more abundant neighbour one base away suggests this may be a read error. The CDR3 DNA is TGCAGTGCTATGAAGACTAACTCCTACGAGCAGTTCTTC. Encoded protein: CSAMKTNSYEQFF. V is TRBV20-1 and J is TRBJ2-1; tentatively, D is TRBD2 (5 bases). The CDR3 runs 13 residues. The germline V gene encodes CDR1 DFQATT and CDR2 SNEGSKA (reference sequence). Between the trimmed V and J ends, which lost 4 bases and 10 bases, there was a span of 17 bases.

The chain joins TRBV5-1 to TRBJ2-1; D may be TRBD2 (6 bases). The length of the CDR3 is 16 residues. V shed 5 bases and J shed 1 base, with 16 bases lying between them. Germline-derived CDR1 and CDR2 are SGHRS and YFSETQ. The CDR3 DNA is TGCGCCAGCAGTACCGTCGGGACTTTATCCTACAATGAGCAGTTCTTC. It codes for CASSTVGTLSYNEQFF.

The CDR3 DNA sequence: TGTGCCATCAGTCGGACTAGCGGCCGGGAGACCCAGTACTTC. This sequence encodes CAISRTSGRETQYF. V usage is TRBV10-3 and J usage is TRBJ2-5; 10 nucleotides agree with TRBD2. The CDR3 length is 14 residues. Unmatched junction bases numbered 5, after V lost 5 bases and J lost 5 bases. Germline V gene lookup returns CDR1 ENHRY and CDR2 SYGVKD.

This clonotype has only a few counts. The chain has TRBV6-5 and TRBJ1-1; D might be TRBD1 (5 bases). The CDR3 runs to 14 residues. V lost 6 bases, J lost 1 base, and 12 bases lay in between. Germline lookup yields CDR1 MNHEY and CDR2 SVGAGI. The CDR3 DNA follows: TGTGCCAGCAGGCGGGGGGGTAGGAACACTGAAGCTTTCTTT. Protein: CASRRGGRNTEAFF.

The gene calls are TRBV4-2 and TRBJ2-1; D unresolved. V was pared by 2 bases and J by 1 base, with 6 bases between. Germline V gene lookup returns CDR1 LGHNA and CDR2 YNFKEQ. This CDR3 spans 14 amino acids. CDR3 sequence reads: CASSQLSSYNEQFF. CDR3 in DNA: TGTGCCAGCAGCCAACTATCTTCCTACAATGAGCAGTTCTTC.